These 22 T cell receptor beta chains were all obtained from the same sample, sequenced in a study of cytomegalovirus exposure and HLA in healthy donors. The PCR ran on 60 Vbeta and 13 Jbeta primers. Sequenced by immunoSEQ multiplex PCR; TCRdb stores in-frame clones only, minus some. The sample includes 60,000 to 70,000 clones, approximately 71% of them seen just once. The sample comprised PBMCs. Receptors originate from a woman in her thirties or forties in good health and CMV-seropositive.

This chain uses TRBV5-4 with TRBJ2-3; 11 nucleotides align to TRBD2. The CDR3 has 16 amino acids. The J segment lost 3 bases and the V segment lost 4 bases, leaving 7 bases of the junction unmatched. Looked up from germline, CDR1 is SGHNT and CDR2 is YYREEE (reference sequence). CDR3 bases: TGTGCCAGCAGCATCATTCTAGCGGGGGGAACAGATACGCAGTATTTT. Translating it yields CASSIILAGGTDTQYF.

The rearrangement uses TRBV19 and TRBJ1-5, with 8 bases lining up with TRBD1. V shed 4 bases, J shed 4 bases, and the junction held 6 bases outside the gene matches. Germline CDR1 reads LNHDA; CDR2 reads SQIVND (reference sequence). The CDR3 has 15 amino acids. Here the CDR3 reads CASSTTRQGNQPQHF. The CDR3 coding sequence is TGTGCCAGTAGTACTACCAGACAGGGGAATCAGCCCCAGCATTTT.

The V gene is TRBV19, the J gene TRBJ1-1; D remains ambiguous. The CDR3 has 13 residues. With 4 bases removed from V and 6 bases from J, the gap between germline ends came to 12 bases. Per the germline V gene, CDR1 is LNHDA and CDR2 is SQIVND (reference sequence). CDR3 sequence reads: CASSNGVWAEAFF. The DNA for the CDR3 is TGTGCCAGTAGTAACGGGGTCTGGGCTGAAGCTTTCTTT.

This clone showed up just a few times. The genes are TRBV10-3 and TRBJ2-7; D unclear. This CDR3 comprises 14 residues. In germline, CDR1 is ENHRY, CDR2 SYGVKD. Trimming stripped 0 bases from V and 7 bases from J, with 13 bases between. The CDR3 DNA follows: TGTGCCATCAGTGAGTCGAGCCGCTCTGAGGAGCAGTACTTC. Its translation: CAISESSRSEEQYF.

This clone was seen just once. J is TRBJ2-3 and V is TRBV19; D may be TRBD1 (5 bases). Between the trimmed V and J ends, which lost 2 bases and 0 bases, there was a span of 6 bases. Germline V gives CDR1 LNHDA, CDR2 SQIVND (reference sequence). The CDR3 sequence is 14 residues long. This CDR3 reads CASSIRQSTDTQYF. CDR3 nucleotides: TGTGCCAGTAGTATAAGACAGAGCACAGATACGCAGTATTTT.

The chain links TRBV14 to TRBJ1-2; the D is unclear. CDR1 is SGHDN, CDR2 FVKESK, per germline. V was clipped by 1 base and J by 8 bases, with 17 bases between them. The CDR3 extends over 15 amino acids. The CDR3 DNA follows: TGTGCCAGCAGCCAAGGGGCTTCCCTGACGGGAGGCTACACCTTC. Amino acids: CASSQGASLTGGYTF.

The V gene is TRBV2, the J gene TRBJ2-3, with 14 bases fitting TRBD2. The CDR3 runs to 18 residues. After removal of 4 bases from V and 5 bases from J, the junction contained 11 bases not matched to a gene. Germline CDR1 is SNHLY and CDR2 is FYNNEI. Written as DNA, the CDR3 is TGTGCCAGCAGTGGAGGGCGGGGACTAGCGGGGGTCCTAGATACGCAGTATTTT. This sequence encodes CASSGGRGLAGVLDTQYF.

The chain is built from TRBV21-1 and TRBJ1-2; the D segment call TRBD1 is taken from the table without a DNA check. TRBV21-1 corresponds to a pseudogene. CDR3 length: 15 amino acids. This CDR3 reads CASSNGDRVEYGYTF. CDR3 nucleotides: TGTGCCAGCAGCAATGGAGACAGGGTGGAGTATGGCTACACCTTC.

The V gene is TRBV19, the J gene TRBJ1-1; D possibly corresponds to TRBD1 (6 bases). The CDR3 consists of 14 residues. The V end was cut by 7 bases, the J end by 5 bases, with 17 bases between. The germline CDR1 and CDR2 sequences are LNHDA and SQIVND (reference sequence). CDR3 DNA sequence: TGTGCCAGTACCCACCAGGGGTTTTTAACTGAAGCTTTCTTT. Its translation: CASTHQGFLTEAFF. The variable domain in full, completed from reference TRBV19 and TRBJ1-1, reads DGGITQSPKYLFRKEGQNVTLSCEQNLNHDAMYWYRQDPGQGLRLIYYSQIVNDFQKGDIAEGYSVSREKKESFPLTVTSAQKNPTAFYLCASTHQGFLTEAFFGQGTRLTVV.

The chain employs TRBV7-2 and TRBJ2-3; D gene uncertain. V dropped 4 bases and J dropped 3 bases, with 11 bases sitting between them. This CDR3 is built from 14 residues. Germline CDR1 and CDR2: SGHTA and FQGNSA. In DNA form, the CDR3 reads TGTGCCAGCAGCTCGCTTGCGGCAACAGATACGCAGTATTTT. Translated, it gives CASSSLAATDTQYF.

The chain uses TRBV13 and TRBJ1-3; the D gene is possibly TRBD1 (6 bases). This CDR3 is built from 16 residues. Between the trimmed V and J ends, which lost 4 bases and 0 bases, there was a span of 13 bases. The germline CDR1 and CDR2 sequences are PRHDT and FYEKMQ (reference sequence). The CDR3 spells CASSYGTLNSGNTIYF. DNA of the CDR3: TGTGCCAGCAGCTACGGGACATTGAACTCTGGAAACACCATATATTTT.

The gene calls are TRBV30 and TRBJ2-1; 7 bases are shared with TRBD1. CDR1 is GTSNPN, CDR2 SVGIG, per germline (reference sequence). V was pared by 4 bases and J by 5 bases, with 11 bases of the junction left unmatched. The CDR3 runs to 15 residues. CDR3 in amino acids: CAWNLNRGRNNEQFF. DNA of the CDR3: TGTGCCTGGAATTTGAACAGGGGCCGAAACAATGAGCAGTTCTTC.

V is TRBV6-4 and J is TRBJ2-3, with D possibly TRBD2 on 5 matching bases. V was pared by 2 bases and J by 5 bases, with 17 bases between. CDR3 size: 16 residues. Germline V gene sequence: CDR1 MRHNA, CDR2 SNTAGT. DNA for the CDR3: TGTGCCAGCAGTGACCGGGGTCAGCTTGTTTTAGATACGCAGTATTTT. Protein sequence: CASSDRGQLVLDTQYF.

The rearrangement joins TRBV11-2 to TRBJ2-5; 11 positions agree with TRBD2. V was pared by 7 bases and J by 5 bases, with 9 bases of the junction left unmatched. The CDR3 loop spans 15 amino acids. The germline gives CDR1 SGHAT, CDR2 FQNNGV. As DNA, the CDR3 is TGTGCCAGCACCCAACTAGCGGGGGCTTCGGAGACCCAGTACTTC. Residues: CASTQLAGASETQYF.

The chain recombines TRBV30 with TRBJ2-1; maybe TRBD1 (5 bases). Germline V gene sequence: CDR1 GTSNPN, CDR2 SVGIG (reference sequence). The CDR3 loop spans 20 amino acids. Trimming removed 0 bases at V and 0 bases at J, with 24 bases between. CDR3 DNA: TGTGCCTGGAGTGTAGAACTTTCACTGTCCAGGGTAAGCTCCTACAATGAGCAGTTCTTC. This gives the protein CAWSVELSLSRVSSYNEQFF.

The J gene is TRBJ2-1, the V gene TRBV28, with 9 positions matching TRBD1. V was clipped by 4 bases and J by 0 bases; unmatched bases: 13. Per germline, CDR1 MDHEN and CDR2 SYDVKM. The CDR3 contains 19 residues. This CDR3 is CASSYEGQGDLSSYNEQFF. The CDR3 DNA follows: TGTGCCAGCAGTTACGAGGGACAGGGAGACCTTAGCTCCTACAATGAGCAGTTCTTC.

This chain connects TRBV5-6 to TRBJ1-5, with 7 bases fitting TRBD1. V lost 4 bases and J lost 4; bases outside the gene matches: 11. Germline-derived CDR1 and CDR2 are SGHDT and YYEEEE. The CDR3 is made up of 16 amino acids. The CDR3 coding sequence is TGTGCCAGCAGCCGAGAGGGGGCCAGGTTTAATCAGCCCCAGCATTTT. Protein product: CASSREGARFNQPQHF.

The table lists this clone with a few counts. This rearrangement joins TRBV9 to TRBJ2-2; maybe TRBD2 (6 bases). The CDR3 covers 15 residues. The germline V gene has CDR1 SGDLS and CDR2 YYNGEE. Trimming took 0 bases from V and 1 from J, leaving 7 bases between them. This chain's CDR3 is CASSVDGGNTGELFF. CDR3 DNA: TGTGCCAGCAGCGTAGACGGGGGGAACACCGGGGAGCTGTTTTTT.

J is TRBJ2-1 and V is TRBV21-1; the table's D call TRBD1 went unverified against the DNA. TRBV21-1 is annotated as a pseudogene. The CDR3 sequence is 18 residues long. This CDR3 is CASTWDRERYLSYNEQFF. CDR3 sequence (DNA): TGTGCCAGCACCTGGGACAGGGAAAGATACCTCTCCTACAATGAGCAGTTCTTC.

As for this clone: Other DNA sequences in the sample encode the same CDR3. The gene calls are TRBV7-2 and TRBJ2-1; 10 bases are a match to TRBD2. Trimming cost V 8 bases and J 6 bases; bases outside gene matches: 7. The CDR3 loop spans 14 amino acids. Germline-derived CDR1 and CDR2 are SGHTA and FQGNSA. As DNA, the CDR3 is TGTGCCAGCTCCCCTCAGCGGGGGGGCAATGAGCAGTTCTTC. This gives the protein CASSPQRGGNEQFF.

The chain couples TRBV27 to TRBJ1-3; perhaps TRBD1 as D (6 bases). CDR1 is MNHEY and CDR2 is SMNVEV in the germline V gene (reference sequence). CDR3 length: 15 residues. Trimming left V 3 bases short and J 0 bases short, with 9 bases between. CDR3 DNA: TGTGCCAGCAGTTTGAAGACAGGCTCTGGAAACACCATATATTTT. It specifies CASSLKTGSGNTIYF.

The chain recombines TRBV6-1 with TRBJ1-1; TRBD1 matches 11 bases. The V gene end was trimmed by 7 bases and the J gene end by 4 bases; junction bases not matched to a gene: 8. The CDR3 loop spans 15 amino acids. CDR1 and CDR2 from the germline V gene are MNHNS and SASEGT. The CDR3 is CASNAGQGAGTEAFF. CDR3 sequence (DNA): TGTGCCAGCAACGCAGGACAGGGGGCCGGCACTGAAGCTTTCTTT.